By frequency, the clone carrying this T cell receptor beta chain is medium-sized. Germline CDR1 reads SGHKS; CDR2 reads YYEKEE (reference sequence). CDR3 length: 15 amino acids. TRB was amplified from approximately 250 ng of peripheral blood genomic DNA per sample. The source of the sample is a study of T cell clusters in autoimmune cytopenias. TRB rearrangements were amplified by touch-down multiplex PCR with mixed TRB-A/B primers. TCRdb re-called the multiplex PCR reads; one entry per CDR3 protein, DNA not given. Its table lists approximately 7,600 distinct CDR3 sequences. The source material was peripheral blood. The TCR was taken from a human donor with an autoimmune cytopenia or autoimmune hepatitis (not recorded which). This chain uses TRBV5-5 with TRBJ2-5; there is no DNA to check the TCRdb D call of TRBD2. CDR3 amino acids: CASSSRAGEVETQYF.